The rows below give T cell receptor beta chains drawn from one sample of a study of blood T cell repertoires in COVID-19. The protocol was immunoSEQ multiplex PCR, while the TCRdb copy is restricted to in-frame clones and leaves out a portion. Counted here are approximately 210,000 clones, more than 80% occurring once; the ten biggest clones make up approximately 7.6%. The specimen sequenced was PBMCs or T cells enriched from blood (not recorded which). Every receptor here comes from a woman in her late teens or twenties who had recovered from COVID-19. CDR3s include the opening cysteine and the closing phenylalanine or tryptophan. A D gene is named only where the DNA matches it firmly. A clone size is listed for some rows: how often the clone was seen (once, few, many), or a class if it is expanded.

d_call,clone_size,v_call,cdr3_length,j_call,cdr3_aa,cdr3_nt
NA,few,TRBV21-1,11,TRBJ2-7,CASSLRQGTYF,TGTGCCAGCAGCCTCCGACAGGGGACGTACTTC
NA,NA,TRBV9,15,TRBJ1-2,CASSVDDWANYGYTF,TGTGCCAGCAGCGTAGATGACTGGGCTAACTATGGCTACACCTTC
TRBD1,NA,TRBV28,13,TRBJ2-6,CASANRGEIVLTF,TGTGCCAGCGCCAACAGGGGGGAAATCGTCCTGACTTTC
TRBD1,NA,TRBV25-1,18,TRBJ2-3,CASSRTRDRGQGTDTQYF,TGTGCCAGCAGTCGCACCCGGGACAGGGGTCAAGGCACAGATACGCAGTATTTT
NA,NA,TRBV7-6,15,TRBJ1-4,CASSGPGTEGEKLFF,TGTGCCAGCAGCGGACCCGGGACTGAGGGTGAAAAACTGTTTTTT
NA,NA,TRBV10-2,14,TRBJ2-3,CASSEWGGTDTQYF,TGCGCCAGCAGTGAGTGGGGGGGCACAGATACGCAGTATTTT
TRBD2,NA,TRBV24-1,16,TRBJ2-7,CATSDSRGGASYEQYF,TGTGCCACCAGTGATTCCCGCGGGGGGGCGTCCTACGAGCAGTACTTC
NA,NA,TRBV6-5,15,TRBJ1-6,CASSLLNSYNSPLHF,TGTGCCAGCAGTCTTCTAAACTCCTATAATTCACCCCTCCACTTT
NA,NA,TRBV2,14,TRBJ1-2,CASSESHSNYGYTF,TGTGCCAGCAGTGAGTCCCACTCGAACTATGGCTACACCTTC
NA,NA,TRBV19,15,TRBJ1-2,CASSTQRESGYGYTF,TGTGCCAGTAGTACACAGAGAGAGTCTGGCTATGGCTACACCTTC
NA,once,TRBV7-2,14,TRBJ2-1,CASSLVRDVYEQFF,TGTGCCAGCAGCTTAGTCAGGGATGTATATGAGCAGTTCTTC
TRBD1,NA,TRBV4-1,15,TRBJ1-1,CASSQPRTGNTEAFF,TGCGCCAGCAGCCAACCGCGGACAGGGAACACTGAAGCTTTCTTT
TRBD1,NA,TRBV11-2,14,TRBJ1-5,CASSLEGGKGPQHF,TGTGCCAGCAGCTTAGAAGGGGGCAAAGGGCCCCAGCATTTT
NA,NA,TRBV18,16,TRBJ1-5,CASSQDIQGGGQPQHF,TGTGCCAGCTCACAGGATATCCAGGGCGGCGGTCAGCCCCAGCATTTT
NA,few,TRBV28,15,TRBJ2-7,CASSLSLGSTYEQYF,TGTGCCAGCAGTTTATCTCTTGGGAGCACCTACGAGCAGTACTTC
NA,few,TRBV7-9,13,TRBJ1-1,CASSSGRDTEAFF,TGTGCCAGCAGCTCCGGGAGGGACACTGAAGCTTTCTTT
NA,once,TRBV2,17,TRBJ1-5,CASSEGLKSGSGQPQHF,TGTGCCAGCAGTGAAGGTCTCAAGTCGGGGTCAGGCCAGCCCCAGCATTTT
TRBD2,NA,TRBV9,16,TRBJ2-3,CASSVAASGSTDTQYF,TGTGCCAGCAGCGTAGCGGCTAGCGGAAGCACAGATACGCAGTATTTT
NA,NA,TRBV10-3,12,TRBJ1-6,CAATDGDSPLHF,TGTGCCGCGACCGATGGAGATTCACCCCTCCACTTT
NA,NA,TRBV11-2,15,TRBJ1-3,CASSLDRLSGNTIYF,TGTGCCAGCAGTTTAGACAGGCTCTCTGGAAACACCATATATTTT
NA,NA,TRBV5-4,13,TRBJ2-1,CASSLRQGNEQFF,TGTGCCAGCAGCTTGAGGCAGGGCAATGAGCAGTTCTTC
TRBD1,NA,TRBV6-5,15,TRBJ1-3,CASRTTGGIGNTIYF,TGTGCCAGCAGAACGACAGGGGGGATTGGAAACACCATATATTTT
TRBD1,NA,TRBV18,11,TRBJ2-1,CASSRQGEQFF,TGTGCCAGCTCGCGACAGGGAGAGCAGTTCTTC
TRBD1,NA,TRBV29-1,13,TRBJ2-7,CSVSRGLAYEQYF,TGCAGCGTTTCCAGGGGGCTGGCCTACGAGCAGTACTTC
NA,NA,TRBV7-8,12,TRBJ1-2,CASSFQDYGYTF,TGTGCCAGCAGCTTCCAGGACTATGGCTACACCTTC
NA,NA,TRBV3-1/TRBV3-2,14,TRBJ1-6,CASSQGAGNSPLHF,TGTGCCAGCAGCCAAGGGGCAGGGAATTCACCCCTCCACTTT
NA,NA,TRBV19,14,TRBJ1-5,CASTFGHSNQPQHF,TGTGCCAGTACTTTTGGACACAGCAATCAGCCCCAGCATTTT
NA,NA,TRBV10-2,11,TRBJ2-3,CASSFTDTQYF,TGCGCCAGCAGCTTTACAGATACGCAGTATTTT
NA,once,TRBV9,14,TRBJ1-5,CASSVGQVNQPQHF,TGTGCCAGCAGCGTAGGACAGGTTAATCAGCCCCAGCATTTT
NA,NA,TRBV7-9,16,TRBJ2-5,CASSQTPGRAMETQYF,TGTGCCAGCAGCCAAACCCCAGGTCGTGCGATGGAGACCCAGTACTTC
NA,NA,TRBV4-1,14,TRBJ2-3,CASSQPTRADTQYF,TGCGCCAGCAGCCAGCCCACGCGGGCAGATACGCAGTATTTT
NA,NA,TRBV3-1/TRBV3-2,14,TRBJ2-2,CASTVGAFGGELFF,TGTGCCAGCACCGTGGGGGCCTTCGGCGGGGAGCTGTTTTTT
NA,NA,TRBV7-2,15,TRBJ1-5,CASSLGGTGVKPQHF,TGTGCCAGCAGCTTAGGCGGGACGGGGGTGAAACCCCAGCATTTT
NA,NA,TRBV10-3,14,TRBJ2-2,CAIIRETNTGELFF,TGTGCCATCATCCGAGAAACGAACACCGGGGAGCTGTTTTTT
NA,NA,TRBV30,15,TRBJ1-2,CAWSVQSEGGYGYTF,TGTGCCTGGAGTGTACAGAGCGAGGGTGGCTATGGCTACACCTTC
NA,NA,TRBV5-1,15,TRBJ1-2,CASTPEGLGVYGYTF,TGCGCCAGCACCCCCGAGGGCCTCGGGGTATATGGCTACACCTTC
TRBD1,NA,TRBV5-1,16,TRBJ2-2,CASSPSPQGATGELFF,TGCGCCAGCAGCCCCAGTCCTCAGGGGGCCACCGGGGAGCTGTTTTTT
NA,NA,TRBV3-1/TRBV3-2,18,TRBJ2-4,CASSQDSALIPAKNIQYF,TGTGCCAGCAGCCAAGACTCCGCGCTCATACCTGCCAAAAACATTCAGTACTTC
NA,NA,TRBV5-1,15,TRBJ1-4,CASSLRGGADEKLFF,TGCGCCAGCAGCCTTAGGGGGGGCGCGGATGAAAAACTGTTTTTT
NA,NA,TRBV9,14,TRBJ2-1,CASSVGLQGNEQFF,TGTGCCAGCAGCGTAGGTCTACAGGGCAATGAGCAGTTCTTC
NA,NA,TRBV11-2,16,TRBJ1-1,CASSVRRVRAIPEAFF,TGTGCCAGCAGCGTGAGGAGGGTTCGAGCAATTCCTGAAGCTTTCTTT
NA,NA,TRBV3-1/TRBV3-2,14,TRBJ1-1,CASSRGTTNTEAFF,TGTGCCAGCAGCCGCGGGACTACGAACACTGAAGCTTTCTTT
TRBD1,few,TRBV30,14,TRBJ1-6,CAWTLDREVSPLHF,TGTGCCTGGACTCTGGACAGGGAGGTTTCACCCCTCCACTTT
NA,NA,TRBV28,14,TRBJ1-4,CASSPRGLDEKLFF,TGTGCCAGCAGCCCTCGGGGACTAGATGAAAAACTGTTTTTT
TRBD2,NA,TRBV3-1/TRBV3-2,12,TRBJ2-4,CASSQGEGIQYF,TGTGCCAGCAGCCAAGGGGAGGGCATTCAGTACTTC
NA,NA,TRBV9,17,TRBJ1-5,CASSVVGRRVENQPQHF,TGTGCCAGCAGCGTAGTGGGCCGCAGGGTCGAAAATCAGCCCCAGCATTTT
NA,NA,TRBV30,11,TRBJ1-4,CAWSIREKLFF,TGTGCCTGGAGTATACGGGAAAAACTGTTTTTT
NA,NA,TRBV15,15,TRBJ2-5,CATSSRGGGDETQYF,TGTGCCACCAGCTCCCGCGGCGGGGGCGACGAGACCCAGTACTTC